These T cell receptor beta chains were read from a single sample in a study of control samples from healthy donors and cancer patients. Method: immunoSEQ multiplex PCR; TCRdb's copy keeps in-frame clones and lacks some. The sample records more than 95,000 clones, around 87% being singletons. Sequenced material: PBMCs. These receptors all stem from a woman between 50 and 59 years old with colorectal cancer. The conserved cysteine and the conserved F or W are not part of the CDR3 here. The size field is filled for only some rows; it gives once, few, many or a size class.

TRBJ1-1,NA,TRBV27,ASRLRSPNTEAF
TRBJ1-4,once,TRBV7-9,ASSLDLVGWQTNEKLF
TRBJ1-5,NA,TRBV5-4,ASSMGTGNQPQH
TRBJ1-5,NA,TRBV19,ASRGGNNQPQH
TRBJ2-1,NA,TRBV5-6,ASSRWVLSYNEQF
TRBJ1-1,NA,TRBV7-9,ASSLGDRGRLNTEAF
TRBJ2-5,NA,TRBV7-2,ASSSRTSGRVQTQY
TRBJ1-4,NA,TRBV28,ASSLPSGATNEKLF
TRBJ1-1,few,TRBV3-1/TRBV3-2,ASSHDRDRAISAEAF
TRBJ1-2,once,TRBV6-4,ASSDSNEFTGSPWGYT
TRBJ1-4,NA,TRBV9,ASSADGATNEKLF
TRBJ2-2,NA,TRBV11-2,ASSLARDSANTGELF
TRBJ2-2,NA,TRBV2,ASSEHRGNTGELF
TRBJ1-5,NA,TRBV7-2,ASSPGGSYANQH
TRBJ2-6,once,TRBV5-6,ASSLGGSGANVLT
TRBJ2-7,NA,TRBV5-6,ASRSMGGSYEQY
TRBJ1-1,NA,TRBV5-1,ASSLVAGDTEAF
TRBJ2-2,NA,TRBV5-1,ASRLEKGPEGDTGELF
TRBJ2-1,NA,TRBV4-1,ASSRGDRELNEQF
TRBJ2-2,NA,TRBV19,ASRPTQGFFSGELF
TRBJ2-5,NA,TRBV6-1,ASSEAHLRTQY
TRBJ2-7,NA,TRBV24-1,ATSDFESSYEQY
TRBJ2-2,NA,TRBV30,AGTRTSGTGELF
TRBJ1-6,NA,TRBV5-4,ASSVYTNSPLH
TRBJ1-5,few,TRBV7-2,ASSLRGGNQPQH
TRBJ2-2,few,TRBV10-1,ASREGTGELF
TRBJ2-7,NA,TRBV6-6,ASSAGTGFYEQY
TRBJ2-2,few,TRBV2,ASSEWSTGELF
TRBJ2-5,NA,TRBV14,ASSQTGGFGVGETQY
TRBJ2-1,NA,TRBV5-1,ASSLGQGFGEQF
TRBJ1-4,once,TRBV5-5,ASSLDSTNEKLF
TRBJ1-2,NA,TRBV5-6,ASSRMPLNYGYT
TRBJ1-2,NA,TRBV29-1,SVEQGSSYT
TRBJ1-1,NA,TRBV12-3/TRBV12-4,ASSLDVQDEAF
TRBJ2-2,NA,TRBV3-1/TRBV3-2,ASSRVGGELF
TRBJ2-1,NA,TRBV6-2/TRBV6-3,ASSPARENEQF
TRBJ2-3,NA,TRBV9,ASSVDLATGTDTQY
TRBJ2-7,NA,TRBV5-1,ASSYTGGAHEQY
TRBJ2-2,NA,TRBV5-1,ASTGNQNTGELF
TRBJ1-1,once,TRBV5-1,ASSRRARNTEAF
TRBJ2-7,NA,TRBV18,ASSLSGGGVHEQY
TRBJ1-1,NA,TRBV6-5,ASVGDLRNTEAF
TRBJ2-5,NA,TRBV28,ASWTGSMETQY
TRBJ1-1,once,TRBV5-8,ASRRGQLFPEAF
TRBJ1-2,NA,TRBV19,ASKGREIANYGYT
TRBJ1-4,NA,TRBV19,ASSFRTDFNEKLF
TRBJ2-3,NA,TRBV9,ASSRLTTDTQY
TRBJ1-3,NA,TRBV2,ASKEGLGNTIY
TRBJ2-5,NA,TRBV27,ASSRQGGAWETQY
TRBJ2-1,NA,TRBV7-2,ASTSSYNEQF
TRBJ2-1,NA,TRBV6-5,ASSYTGPDGEQF
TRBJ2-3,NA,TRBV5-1,ASSSEGDRGTDTQY
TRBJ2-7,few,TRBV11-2,ASSLEGSQY